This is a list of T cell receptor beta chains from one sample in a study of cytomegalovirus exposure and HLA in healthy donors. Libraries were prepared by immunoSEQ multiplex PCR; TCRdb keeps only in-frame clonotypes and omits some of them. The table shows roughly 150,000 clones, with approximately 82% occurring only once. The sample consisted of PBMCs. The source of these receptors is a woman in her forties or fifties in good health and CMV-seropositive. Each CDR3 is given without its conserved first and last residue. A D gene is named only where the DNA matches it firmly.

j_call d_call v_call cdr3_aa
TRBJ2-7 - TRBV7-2 ASSLRGYEQY
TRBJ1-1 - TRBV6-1 ASSEGTYDEAF
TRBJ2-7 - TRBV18 ASSTGSDTYEQY
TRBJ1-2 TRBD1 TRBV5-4 ASSLGTANYGYT
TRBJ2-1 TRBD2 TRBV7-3 ASSQLAGGINEQF
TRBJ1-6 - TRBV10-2 ASIPGVGPNSPLH
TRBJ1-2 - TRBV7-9 ASSLNRDGYT
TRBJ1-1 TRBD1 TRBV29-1 SGDRGANTEAF
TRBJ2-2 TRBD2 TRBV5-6 ASSLRTSGGTGELF
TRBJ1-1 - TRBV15 ATSGYRVGNTEAF
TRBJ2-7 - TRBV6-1 ASSGPSGVEQY
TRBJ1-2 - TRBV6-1 ASSDVRGAYHGYT
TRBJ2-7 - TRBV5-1 ASSLGEVLKGITYEQY
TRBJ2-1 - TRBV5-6 ASSFGAGGDEQF
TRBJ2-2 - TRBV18 ASSPRGPDTGELF